The 24 T cell receptor beta chains below were found in one sample sequenced in a study of patients and donors after allogeneic stem cell transplantation. TCRdb reanalysed the RT-PCR reads using MiXCR and keeps one entry per CDR3 protein. The sample lists about 960,000 distinct CDR3 sequences; roughly 18% were seen once. The sequencing input was blood, either unsorted or a sorted T cell fraction (not recorded which). The receptor source for this set is a human donor who was either an allogeneic HSCT recipient or a stem cell or donor lymphocyte infusion donor (not recorded which). It is not recorded whose cells these are; they may come from a transplant donor.

Remarks on this clonotype: Relative to the germline gene, one junction end is altered; a read error may explain this. The chain uses TRBV7-6 and TRBJ2-1; perhaps TRBD2 as D (5 bases). CDR1 is SGHVS and CDR2 is FNYEAQ in the germline V gene. The length of the CDR3 is 17 residues. The CDR3 nucleotides are TGTGCCAGCAGCCCAGCGCGAGGGTCTAGCTCCTACAATGAGCAGTTGTTC. This codes for CASSPARGSSSYNEQLF.

This rearrangement joins TRBV19 to TRBJ1-2, with D possibly TRBD1 on 5 matching bases. CDR1 is LNHDA and CDR2 is SQIVND in the germline V gene (reference sequence). Trimming removed 3 bases from V and 3 bases from J, with 14 bases in between. This CDR3 contains 15 residues. The CDR3 nucleotides read TGTGCCAGTAGTATTCAGGGCGATCCCTACTATGGCTACACCTTC. It is translated as CASSIQGDPYYGYTF.

The chain joins TRBV12-3 or TRBV12-4 to TRBJ1-4; 8 bases are shared with TRBD1. J was trimmed by 11 bases and V by 5 bases; bases with no gene match: 7. The CDR3 runs to 13 residues. The CDR3 nucleotides are TGTGCCAGCAGTCCACGCACAGGGGGGAAACTGTTTTTT. This codes for CASSPRTGGKLFF.

V gene TRBV6-6 combines with J gene TRBJ2-2, with D hard to call. Germline CDR1 and CDR2: MNHNY and SVGAGI (reference sequence). Trimming left V 7 bases short and J 6 bases short, with 9 bases between. CDR3 length: 12 residues. The CDR3 DNA sequence: TGTGCCAGCACGGCCTTCCCCGGGGAGCTGTTTTTT. Protein: CASTAFPGELFF.

In this sample, this clonotype turned up a few times. This chain connects TRBV5-6 to TRBJ2-5; D remains unclear. CDR3 length equals 17 residues. Germline loops: CDR1 SGHDT, CDR2 YYEEEE. The V end lost 1 base, the J end lost 1 base, and 17 bases lay between the germline ends. CDR3 DNA: TGTGCCAGCAGCTTGAGGGCCTACCCTTGGAGCCAAGAGACCCAGTACTTC. Translating it yields CASSLRAYPWSQETQYF.

This chain joins TRBV11-2 and TRBJ1-4; TRBD1 agrees at 7 bases. Germline V gene lookup returns CDR1 SGHAT and CDR2 FQNNGV. The CDR3 is 16 amino acids. Trimming removed 4 bases from V and 4 bases from J; junction bases left unmatched: 9. DNA of the CDR3: TGTGCCAGCAGCTCTGGGTGGGACAGACTTAATGAAAAACTGTTTTTT. This translates into CASSSGWDRLNEKLFF.

This clonotype was counted between two and nine times. V usage is TRBV4-3 and J usage is TRBJ1-2, with 8 bases lining up with TRBD1. The CDR3 has 16 amino acids. Germline V gene lookup returns CDR1 LGHNA and CDR2 YSLEER. V lost 5 bases, J lost 5 bases, and 13 bases stayed unmatched. In nucleotides, the CDR3 is TGCGCCAGCAGCACGAAGACGGGACAGGACCTGTATGGCTACACCTTC. Protein sequence: CASSTKTGQDLYGYTF.

The chain carries TRBV6-5 and TRBJ2-7; a weak D match, TRBD2 (6 bases). The CDR3 runs 15 residues. V dropped 2 bases and J dropped 0 bases, with 11 bases sitting between them. Germline V gene data show CDR1 as MNHEY and CDR2 as SVGAGI. CDR3 sequence (DNA): TGTGCCAGCAGTTACGGGGGGTCGTACTCCTACGAGCAGTACTTC. Its translation: CASSYGGSYSYEQYF.

V and J are TRBV6-1 and TRBJ2-7; 9 nucleotides align to TRBD1. CDR3 length equals 15 residues. Losses at the gene ends were 3 bases for V and 4 bases for J; bases not matched to a gene: 7. CDR1 and CDR2 from the germline V gene are MNHNS and SASEGT. In DNA, the CDR3 is TGTGCCAGCAGTGACCCCGGACAGGGGTTTTACGAGCAGTACTTC. It encodes CASSDPGQGFYEQYF.

The V gene is TRBV25-1, the J gene TRBJ2-3, with 11 bases aligning to TRBD2. CDR3 length: 16 amino acids. Germline CDR1 MGHDK, CDR2 SYGVNS. Trimming at V came to 3 bases and at J to 7 bases, leaving 9 bases not matched to a gene. The CDR3 spells CASSDFNSGRANTQYF. The CDR3 nucleotides are TGTGCCAGCAGTGATTTTAATAGCGGGAGGGCGAATACGCAGTATTTT.

The chain combines TRBV29-1 with TRBJ2-5; 7 nucleotides match TRBD2. With V trimmed by 4 bases and J by 7 bases, 6 bases remained unmatched. Germline CDR1 and CDR2: SQVTM and ANQGSEA. CDR3 length: 12 residues. CDR3 in DNA: TGCAGCGTTGCGGGGTGGGGGGGGACCCAGTACTTC. Protein product: CSVAGWGGTQYF.

The V gene is TRBV7-9, the J gene TRBJ2-4; 11 nucleotides align to TRBD2. V was pared by 5 bases and J by 1 base, with 4 bases of the junction left unmatched. CDR3 length equals 16 residues. Per germline, CDR1 SEHNR and CDR2 FQNEAQ (reference sequence). CDR3: CASSKTSGVAKNIQYF. The CDR3 nucleotides read TGTGCCAGCAGCAAGACTAGCGGGGTCGCCAAAAACATTCAGTACTTC.

This clonotype was seen many times. J is TRBJ1-1 and V is TRBV29-1; maybe TRBD1 (6 bases). This CDR3 contains 13 residues. Germline V lookup: CDR1 SQVTM, CDR2 ANQGSEA. Trimming removed 7 bases at V and 0 bases at J, with 12 bases between. Here the CDR3 DNA reads TGCAGCGCCCGGACAGAAATGAACACTGAAGCTTTCTTT. Its translation is CSARTEMNTEAFF. The full variable domain, its missing parts supplied by reference TRBV29-1 and TRBJ1-1, is SAVISQKPSRDICQRGTSLTIQCQVDSQVTMMFWYRQQPGQSLTLIATANQGSEATYESGFVIDKFPISRPNLTFSTLTVSNMSPEDSSIYLCSARTEMNTEAFFGQGTRLTVV.

The chain recombines TRBV12-3 or TRBV12-4 with TRBJ2-7; D may be TRBD2 (6 bases). V lost 6 bases and J 0 bases, leaving 15 bases between the germline ends. The CDR3 length is 15 residues. CDR3 in amino acids: CASSRGSEPSYEQYF. The CDR3 DNA reads as TGTGCCAGCAGCCGGGGGTCGGAACCCTCCTACGAGCAGTACTTC.

The genes are TRBV6-5 and TRBJ2-2; 8 bases match TRBD2. The germline CDR1 and CDR2 sequences are MNHEY and SVGAGI. Trimming took 4 bases from V and 13 from J; bases not matched to a gene: 5. There are 12 residues in the CDR3. CDR3: CASSSTSGSLFF. In nucleotides, the CDR3 is TGTGCCAGCAGTTCCACTAGCGGCTCGCTGTTTTTT.

This clonotype was seen only a few times. This chain links TRBV5-1 with TRBJ1-4; D is possibly TRBD1 (5 bases). CDR1 is SGHRS, CDR2 YFSETQ, per germline. The CDR3 sequence is 15 residues long. Trimming left V 5 bases short and J 0 bases short, with 11 bases between. The CDR3 sequence is CASSLQGPTNEKLFF. CDR3 bases: TGCGCCAGCAGTCTTCAGGGCCCAACTAATGAAAAACTGTTTTTT.

This clonotype was found many times. V is TRBV4-3 and J is TRBJ2-4; the D gene is possibly TRBD2 (6 bases). CDR1 is LGHNA, CDR2 YSLEER, per germline. This CDR3 spans 16 amino acids. V was shortened by 0 bases and J by 1 base, with 10 bases between the two germline ends. Written as DNA, the CDR3 is TGCGCCAGCAGCCAAGATGGAGGAGGGGCCAAAAACATTCAGTACTTC. This gives the protein CASSQDGGGAKNIQYF.

The V call is TRBV7-9, the J call TRBJ1-4; D remains unclear. The germline V and J ends were trimmed by 3 bases and 7 bases, with 18 bases remaining between them. This CDR3 contains 16 residues. Germline assignment: CDR1 SEHNR and CDR2 FQNEAQ (reference sequence). The CDR3 loop is CASSFFWESPPEKLFF. The CDR3 nucleotides are TGTGCCAGCAGCTTTTTTTGGGAAAGCCCCCCTGAAAAACTGTTTTTT. The entire variable domain, with the rest obtained from reference TRBV7-9 and TRBJ1-4, is as follows: DTGVSQNPRHKITKRGQNVTFRCDPISEHNRLYWYRQTLGQGPEFLTYFQNEAQLEKSRLLSDRFSAERPKGSFSTLEIQRTEQGDSAMYLCASSFFWESPPEKLFFGSGTQLSVL.

This clonotype was recorded once. The rearrangement uses TRBV11-2 and TRBJ1-1; the match to TRBD1 covers 8 bases. The CDR3 runs 17 residues. Germline V gene sequence: CDR1 SGHAT, CDR2 FQNNGV. V was clipped by 5 bases and J by 0 bases; unmatched bases: 11. For the CDR3, the DNA is TGTGCCAGCAGCACGCGGACAGGGAGGACGATGAACACTGAAGCTTTCTTT. Amino acid sequence: CASSTRTGRTMNTEAFF.

This clonotype appeared a few times. The chain is built from TRBV20-1 and TRBJ1-1; D not certain. Germline V CDR1 and CDR2: DFQATT, SNEGSKA (reference sequence). The CDR3 runs to 9 residues. The CDR3 protein is CSINTEAFF. The DNA for the CDR3 is TGCAGCATAAACACTGAAGCTTTCTTT.

The rearrangement joins TRBV13 to TRBJ2-7, with D possibly matching TRBD2 (6 bases). Germline V gives CDR1 PRHDT, CDR2 FYEKMQ (reference sequence). Trimming left V 4 bases short and J 5 bases short, with 18 bases between. The CDR3 loop spans 15 amino acids. The CDR3 nucleotides are TGTGCCAGCAGCTCTCCGATACTAGCTGGCAACGAGCAGTACTTC. Its translation: CASSSPILAGNEQYF.

V and J are TRBV3-1 and TRBJ2-7, with D tentatively TRBD1 or TRBD2 (5 bases each). V dropped 5 bases and J dropped 7 bases, with 15 bases sitting between them. Looked up from germline, CDR1 is LGHDT and CDR2 is YNNKEL (reference sequence). The CDR3 has 13 residues. The CDR3 region is CASSSGTDWEQYF. The CDR3 nucleotides are TGTGCCAGCAGCTCCGGGACCGACTGGGAGCAGTACTTC.

The chain recombines TRBV10-3 with TRBJ1-3; 8 nucleotides align to TRBD1. The germline V gene encodes CDR1 ENHRY and CDR2 SYGVKD. Trimming cost V 3 bases and J 2 bases; bases outside gene matches: 3. This CDR3 region has 15 residues. DNA of the CDR3: TGTGCCATCAGTGACCGGACAGGGACTGGAAACACCATATATTTT. This codes for CAISDRTGTGNTIYF.

The chain has TRBV15 and TRBJ2-5; D call uncertain. The CDR3 is 13 amino acids. The germline gives CDR1 LNHNV, CDR2 YYDKDF (reference sequence). The germline V and J ends were trimmed by 0 bases and 5 bases, with 7 bases remaining between them. CDR3 DNA sequence: TGTGCCACCAGCAGAGATCGACTTGAGACCCAGTACTTC. Residues: CATSRDRLETQYF.